The text below deals with one T cell receptor (beta chain). It lacks a known antigen. No base quality information exists; no much larger clone differs at one position. These data originate in a study of T cells in Graves' hyperthyroidism and ophthalmopathy (dated by TCRdb to the late 2010s). Regarding the research as a whole: Peripheral blood was collected at initial diagnosis, before any treatment. To identify TCR V-J signatures that set the groups apart, the researchers used a discovery cohort of about a hundred patients, made up of fewer than 50 with Graves' ophthalmopathy and approximately 57 with stable Graves' hyperthyroidism. The paper reports TCR Vbeta CDR3 sequencing of some 140 peripheral blood samples: 40 or so ophthalmopathy, 75 to 80 hyperthyroidism and approximately 17 progressor patients. For training and testing, the 100 or so patients in the discovery cohort were randomly divided in a 7:3 ratio. An independent validation cohort of under 20 hyperthyroidism patients and approximately 15 patients who later progressed to ophthalmopathy tested prospective prediction of ophthalmopathy. Following sampling, methimazole starting at 30 mg daily was given to hyperthyroidism patients, and high-dose intravenous methylprednisolone was given to ophthalmopathy patients. Thyroid tissue and blood T-cell repertoires from six Graves' hyperthyroidism patients were also compared in the study. What the authors observed across the whole study: Most expanded thyroid clonotypes (frequency above 0.001) were also found in blood, which suggests that blood repertoires may mirror thyroid immune responses. Sample size was not statistically predetermined, and blinding of investigators to group allocation was not performed. In validation, the model predicted progression to ophthalmopathy a median of roughly 6.2 months before onset, with about 64% sensitivity and roughly 72% specificity. A model built on a 13 V-J signature distinguished ophthalmopathy from stable hyperthyroidism, reaching approximately 89% sensitivity and about 81% specificity in cross-validation and 80%/75% in testing.

The TCR beta CDR3 regions were amplified from the RNA transcripts. For the first round of RT-PCR on the TCR CDR3, the HTBI primer set was used together with the Qiagen OneStep RT-PCR kit. Libraries were constructed in a second round of multiplex PCR, after which size selection and purification were performed. Sequencing of the libraries was done on an Illumina HiSeq2000 using paired-end 100 bp reads. In the original analysis: SOAPnuke was used to process the raw data, with reads discarded if the reads contained adapters or uncalled bases, had a mean Phred below 15, or lacked an exact constant-primer or identifier match. COPE v1.2.5 was used to merge high-quality paired reads, and clonotypes were defined as unique nucleotide sequences. MiTCR v1.1 was used to align clonotypes to the IMGT TRBV, TRBD and TRBJ reference segments. The analysis was restricted to V-J combinations with a frequency above 0.0001, which together covered approximately 99% of the repertoires. A TCS score was defined as the ratio of F50 (clonal expansion) to E x V (chaos), with BLOSUM62-based TCRdist applied between CDR3 peptides within each V-J. Welch's t-statistics and random forest reduced fewer than 600 V-J features to roughly 13, which were used in a naive Bayes classifier (R e1071). The similarity between thyroid and blood repertoires was quantified using the Morisita-Horn index. In-frame beta chains were kept once TCRdb had trimmed the public reads at Q25 with fastp and called clones with MiXCR. CDR3 protein sequences are deduplicated, and each keeps its most common genes and DNA. These V and J calls derive from TCRdb rather than the authors' analysis. Here the sample has about 840,000 distinct CDR3 sequences; 35% to 40% occur a single time. Around 9.3% of the sample rests with the top ten.

A patient counted as having stable Graves' hyperthyroidism if no progression to ophthalmopathy occurred over 18 months of follow-up. Hyperthyroidism patients were newly diagnosed, with disease duration under 2 months, and aged 18 to 65 years. Exclusion was applied to patients with uncontrolled infections, other autoimmune diseases, pregnancy or lactation. Clinical symptoms, serum thyroxine and TRAb, thyroid ultrasound, and orbital computed tomography formed the basis for the diagnoses. PBMCs were isolated from more than 8 ml of fresh peripheral blood by Ficoll-Paque density gradient centrifugation. Total RNA was extracted with Trizol reagent, and quality was checked on an Agilent 2100 Bioanalyzer. The source of this sequence is a man between 18 and 29 years old with Graves' hyperthyroidism. Sequenced: blood.

The DNA reads TGCAGCTCGTACCAAGAGACCCAGTACTTC. Translation gives CSSYQETQYF. This chain is built from TRBV29-1 and TRBJ2-5, with the D gene call left open. CDR1 is given as SQVTM and CDR2 as ANQGSEA, both from the germline V gene. Including cysteine and phenylalanine, the CDR3 has 10 amino acids. Left in the record is the CDR3 DNA by itself, 30 bases read in frame from the first base. Deletion took 8 bases off V and 0 bases off J, with a span of 4 bases between the germline ends.